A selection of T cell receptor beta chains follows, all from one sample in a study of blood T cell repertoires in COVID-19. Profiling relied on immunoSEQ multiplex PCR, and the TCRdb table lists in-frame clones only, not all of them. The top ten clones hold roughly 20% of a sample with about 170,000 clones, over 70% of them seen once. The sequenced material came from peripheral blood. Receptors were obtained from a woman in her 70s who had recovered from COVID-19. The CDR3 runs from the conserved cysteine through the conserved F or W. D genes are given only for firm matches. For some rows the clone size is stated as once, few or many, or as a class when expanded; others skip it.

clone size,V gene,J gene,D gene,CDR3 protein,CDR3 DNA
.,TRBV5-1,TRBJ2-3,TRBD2,CASSAGLAGDTDTQYF,TGCGCCAGCAGCGCCGGACTAGCGGGCGACACAGATACGCAGTATTTT
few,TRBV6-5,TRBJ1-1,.,CASSYSGLGSFF,TGTGCCAGCAGTTACTCGGGCCTAGGGAGCTTCTTT
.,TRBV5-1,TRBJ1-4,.,CASSSQVVPNEKLFF,TGCGCCAGCAGCTCCCAGGTGGTTCCTAATGAAAAACTGTTTTTT
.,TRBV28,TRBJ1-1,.,CATAPYPRAGRTEAFF,TGTGCCACCGCCCCTTACCCTCGGGCGGGGAGGACTGAAGCTTTCTTT
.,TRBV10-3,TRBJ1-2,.,CAISESGTRAGYTF,TGTGCCATCAGTGAGTCGGGGACAAGGGCTGGCTACACCTTC
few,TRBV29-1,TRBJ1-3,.,CSAAWGPSGNTIYF,TGCAGCGCCGCGTGGGGGCCCTCTGGAAACACCATATATTTT
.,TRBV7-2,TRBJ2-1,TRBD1,CASTRDRGSYNEQFF,TGTGCCAGCACCCGGGACAGGGGTTCCTACAATGAGCAGTTCTTC
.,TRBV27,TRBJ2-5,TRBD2,CASTLYRGGAETQYF,TGTGCCAGCACCCTTTATAGGGGAGGGGCGGAGACCCAGTACTTC
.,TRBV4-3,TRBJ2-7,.,CASSPRLADYEQYF,TGCGCCAGCAGCCCCCGCCTAGCTGACTACGAGCAGTACTTC
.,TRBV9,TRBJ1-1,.,CASSVGGARGNTEAFF,TGTGCCAGCAGCGTAGGCGGAGCGCGGGGGAACACTGAAGCTTTCTTT
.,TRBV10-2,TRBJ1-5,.,CASSPDRSQPQHF,TGCGCCAGCAGTCCTGACAGGAGTCAGCCCCAGCATTTT
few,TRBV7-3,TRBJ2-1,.,CASSLGVRGGEQFF,TGTGCCAGCAGCTTGGGGGTCAGGGGCGGTGAGCAGTTCTTC
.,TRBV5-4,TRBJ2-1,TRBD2,CASSLISGTNEQFF,TGTGCCAGCAGCTTAATTAGCGGGACCAATGAGCAGTTCTTC
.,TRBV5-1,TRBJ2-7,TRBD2,CASSPTSGGSYEQYF,TGCGCCAGCAGCCCAACTAGCGGGGGGTCCTACGAGCAGTACTTC
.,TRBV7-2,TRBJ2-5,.,CASSLGGANQETQYF,TGTGCCAGCAGCTTAGGCGGGGCTAACCAAGAGACCCAGTACTTC
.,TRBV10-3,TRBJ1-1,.,CAISAGLNTEAFF,TGTGCCATCAGTGCGGGATTGAACACTGAAGCTTTCTTT
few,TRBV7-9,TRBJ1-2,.,CASTPDTWDYGYTF,TGTGCCAGCACCCCCGACACTTGGGACTATGGCTACACCTTC
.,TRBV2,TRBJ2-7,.,CARGGGRGRYEQYF,TGTGCCAGAGGGGGGGGCCGGGGGCGGTACGAGCAGTACTTC
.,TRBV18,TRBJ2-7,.,CASSPGAWYEQYF,TGTGCCAGCTCACCGGGGGCTTGGTACGAGCAGTACTTC
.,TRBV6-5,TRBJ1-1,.,CASTGGTEAFF,TGTGCCAGTACCGGGGGCACTGAAGCTTTCTTT
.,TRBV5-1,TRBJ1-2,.,CASSPETLLLNYGYTF,TGCGCCAGCAGCCCCGAAACCCTGCTGCTAAACTATGGCTACACCTTC
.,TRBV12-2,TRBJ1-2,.,CGVDDGGINYGYTF,TGTGGGGTCGACGACGGCGGGATCAACTATGGCTACACCTTC
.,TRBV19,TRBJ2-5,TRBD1,CATSRQGGRPMGETQYF,TGTGCCACCAGTAGGCAAGGGGGCAGACCCATGGGGGAGACCCAGTACTTC
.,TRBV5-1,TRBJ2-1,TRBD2,CASSPQPGGSAGNEQFF,TGCGCCAGCAGCCCCCAGCCGGGGGGGTCCGCGGGCAATGAGCAGTTCTTC
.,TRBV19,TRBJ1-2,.,CASTLQGYGYTF,TGTGCCAGTACCCTACAGGGCTATGGCTACACCTTC
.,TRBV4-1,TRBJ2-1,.,CASSQDGDTYNEQFF,TGCGCCAGCAGCCAAGATGGCGACACCTACAATGAGCAGTTCTTC
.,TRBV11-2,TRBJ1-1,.,CASTLWNTEAFF,TGTGCCAGCACCCTCTGGAACACTGAAGCTTTCTTT
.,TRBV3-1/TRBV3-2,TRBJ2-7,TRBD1,CASSPLTGGEQYF,TGTGCCAGCAGCCCACTCACAGGGGGCGAGCAGTACTTC
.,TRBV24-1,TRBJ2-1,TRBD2,CATSDRGTSGDTEQFF,TGTGCCACCAGTGACCGGGGGACTAGCGGGGACACAGAGCAGTTCTTC
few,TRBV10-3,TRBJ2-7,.,CAIRDSLSYEQYF,TGTGCCATCCGGGACTCCCTCTCCTACGAGCAGTACTTC
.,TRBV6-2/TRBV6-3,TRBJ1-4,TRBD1,CASSDAGTGNEKLFF,TGTGCCAGCAGCGACGCCGGGACAGGGAATGAAAAACTGTTTTTT
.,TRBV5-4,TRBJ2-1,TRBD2,CASSRGGSYNEQFF,TGTGCCAGCAGCCGGGGGGGCTCCTACAATGAGCAGTTCTTC
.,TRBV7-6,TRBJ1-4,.,CASSLVSGGEKLFF,TGTGCCAGCAGCTTAGTATCGGGGGGAGAAAAACTGTTTTTT
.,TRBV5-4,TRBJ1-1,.,CASSLITGVDTEAFF,TGTGCCAGCAGCTTGATAACGGGGGTGGACACTGAAGCTTTCTTT
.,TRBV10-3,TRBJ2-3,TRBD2,CAIRGGGSGDTQYF,TGTGCCATCAGGGGAGGCGGGAGTGGAGATACGCAGTATTTT
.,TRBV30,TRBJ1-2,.,CAWSVGQPGYTF,TGTGCCTGGAGTGTGGGGCAGCCTGGCTACACCTTC
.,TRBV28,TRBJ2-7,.,CASTLGGGGPYEQYF,TGTGCCAGCACCCTAGGGGGCGGGGGGCCGTACGAGCAGTACTTC
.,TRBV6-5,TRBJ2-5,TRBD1,CASSTTGGRETQYF,TGTGCCAGCAGCACGACAGGGGGCAGGGAGACCCAGTACTTC
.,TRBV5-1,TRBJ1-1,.,CASSQSNTEAFF,TGCGCCAGCAGCCAATCGAACACTGAAGCTTTCTTT
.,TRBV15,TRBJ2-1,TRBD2,CATRYSGRAYNEQFF,TGTGCCACCAGGTACAGCGGGAGGGCATACAATGAGCAGTTCTTC
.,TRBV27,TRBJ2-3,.,CASSFEGGRADTQYF,TGTGCCAGCAGTTTTGAAGGGGGGAGGGCAGATACGCAGTATTTT
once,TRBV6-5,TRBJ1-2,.,CASSSRDYGYTF,TGTGCCAGCAGTTCCCGGGACTATGGCTACACCTTC
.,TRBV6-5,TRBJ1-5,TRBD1,CASREGAKPQHF,TGTGCCAGCAGAGAGGGGGCGAAGCCCCAGCATTTT
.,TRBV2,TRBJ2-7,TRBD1,CASMRDRGYEQYF,TGTGCCAGCATGCGGGACAGGGGATACGAGCAGTACTTC
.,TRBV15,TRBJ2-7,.,CATSRDLAALGEQYF,TGTGCCACCAGCAGAGATCTGGCGGCCCTGGGCGAGCAGTACTTC
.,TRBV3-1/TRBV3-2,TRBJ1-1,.,CASSGEWPEAFF,TGTGCCAGCAGCGGGGAGTGGCCTGAAGCTTTCTTT
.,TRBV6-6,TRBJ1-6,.,CASRPRTFNSPLHF,TGTGCCAGCAGGCCCCGGACTTTTAATTCACCCCTCCACTTT
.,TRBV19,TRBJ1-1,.,CASTLTGQTEAFF,TGTGCCAGTACCCTGACCGGACAGACTGAAGCTTTCTTT
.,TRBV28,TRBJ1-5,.,CASSLRGGQPQHF,TGTGCCAGCAGTTTACGGGGGGGCCAGCCCCAGCATTTT
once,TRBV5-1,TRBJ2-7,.,CASSPRMARGPYEQYF,TGCGCCAGCAGCCCCCGGATGGCACGAGGCCCCTACGAGCAGTACTTC
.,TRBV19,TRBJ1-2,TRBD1,CASSRDRGNYGYTF,TGTGCCAGTAGTAGGGACAGGGGAAACTATGGCTACACCTTC
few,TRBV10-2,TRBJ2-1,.,CATRLDYNEQFF,TGCGCCACCCGACTAGACTACAATGAGCAGTTCTTC
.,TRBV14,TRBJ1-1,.,CASSQGGSLNTEAFF,TGTGCCAGCAGCCAAGGAGGGTCCCTGAACACTGAAGCTTTCTTT